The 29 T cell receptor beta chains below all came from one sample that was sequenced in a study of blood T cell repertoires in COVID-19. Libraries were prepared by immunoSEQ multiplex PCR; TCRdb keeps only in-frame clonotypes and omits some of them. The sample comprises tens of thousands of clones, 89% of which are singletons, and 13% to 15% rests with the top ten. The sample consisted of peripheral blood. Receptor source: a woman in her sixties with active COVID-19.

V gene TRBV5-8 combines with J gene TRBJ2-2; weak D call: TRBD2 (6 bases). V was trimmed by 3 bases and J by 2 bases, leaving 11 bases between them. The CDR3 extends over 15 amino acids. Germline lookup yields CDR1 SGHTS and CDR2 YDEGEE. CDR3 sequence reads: CASSYRDFNTGELFF. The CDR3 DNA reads TGTGCCAGCAGCTACCGGGACTTTAACACCGGGGAGCTGTTTTTT.

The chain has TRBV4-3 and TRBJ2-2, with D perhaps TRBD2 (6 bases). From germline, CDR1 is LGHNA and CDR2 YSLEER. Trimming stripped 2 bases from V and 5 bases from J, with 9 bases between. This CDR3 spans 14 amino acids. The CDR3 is CASSQRGNTGELFF. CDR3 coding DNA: TGCGCCAGCAGCCAACGGGGGAATACCGGGGAGCTGTTTTTT.

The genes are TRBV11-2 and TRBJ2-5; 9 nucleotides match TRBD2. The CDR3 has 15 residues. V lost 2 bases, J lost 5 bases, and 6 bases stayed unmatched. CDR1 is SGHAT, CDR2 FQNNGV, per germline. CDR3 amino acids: CASSLSAGGWETQYF. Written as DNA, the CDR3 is TGTGCCAGCAGCTTATCTGCGGGGGGGTGGGAGACCCAGTACTTC. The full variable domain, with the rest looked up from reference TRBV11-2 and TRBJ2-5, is EAGVAQSPRYKIIEKRQSVAFWCNPISGHATLYWYQQILGQGPKLLIQFQNNGVVDDSQLPKDRFSAERLKGVDSTLKIQPAKLEDSAVYLCASSLSAGGWETQYFGPGTRLLVL.

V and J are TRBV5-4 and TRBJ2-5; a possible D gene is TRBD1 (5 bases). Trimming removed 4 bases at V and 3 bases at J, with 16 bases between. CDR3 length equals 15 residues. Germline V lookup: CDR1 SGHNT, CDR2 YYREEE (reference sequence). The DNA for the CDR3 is TGTGCCAGCAGCACCCGGCAGGGCAGGGAAGAGACCCAGTACTTC. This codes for CASSTRQGREETQYF.

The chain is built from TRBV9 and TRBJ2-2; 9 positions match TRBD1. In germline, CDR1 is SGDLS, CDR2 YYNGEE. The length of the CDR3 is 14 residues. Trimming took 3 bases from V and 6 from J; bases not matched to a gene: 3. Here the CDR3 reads CASSGHRGPGELFF. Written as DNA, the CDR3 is TGTGCCAGCAGCGGCCACAGGGGGCCCGGGGAGCTGTTTTTT.

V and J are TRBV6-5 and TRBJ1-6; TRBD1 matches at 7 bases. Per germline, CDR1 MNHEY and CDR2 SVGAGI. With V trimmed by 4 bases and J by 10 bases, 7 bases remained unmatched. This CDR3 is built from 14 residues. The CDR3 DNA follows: TGTGCCAGCAGTTCAGGGACAGTCAACTCACCCCTCCACTTT. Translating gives CASSSGTVNSPLHF.

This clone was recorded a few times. The CDR3 sequence: CAWSVRPPGGANSPLHF. The CDR3 coding sequence is TGTGCCTGGAGTGTACGTCCCCCGGGGGGGGCGAATTCACCCCTCCACTTT. The chain couples TRBV30 to TRBJ1-6; a possible D gene is TRBD1 (6 bases). With 0 bases removed from V and 7 bases from J, the gap between germline ends came to 19 bases. CDR1 is GTSNPN, CDR2 SVGIG, per germline (reference sequence). This CDR3 contains 17 residues. The whole variable domain, remainder taken from reference TRBV30 and TRBJ1-6, is SQTIHQWPATLVQPVGSPLSLECTVEGTSNPNLYWYRQAAGRGLQLLFYSVGIGQISSEVPQNLSASRPQDRQFILSSKKLLLSDSGFYLCAWSVRPPGGANSPLHFGNGTRLTVT.

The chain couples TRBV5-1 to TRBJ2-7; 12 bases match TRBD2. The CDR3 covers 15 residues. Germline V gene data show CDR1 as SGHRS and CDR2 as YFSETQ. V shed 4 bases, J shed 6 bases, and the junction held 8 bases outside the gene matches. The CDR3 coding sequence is TGCGCCAGCAGCACGGGGACTAGCGGGTTAACCGAGCAGTACTTC. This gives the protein CASSTGTSGLTEQYF. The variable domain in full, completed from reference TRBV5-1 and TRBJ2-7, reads KAGVTQTPRYLIKTRGQQVTLSCSPISGHRSVSWYQQTPGQGLQFLFEYFSETQRNKGNFPGRFSGRQFSNSRSEMNVSTLELGDSALYLCASSTGTSGLTEQYFGPGTRLTVT.

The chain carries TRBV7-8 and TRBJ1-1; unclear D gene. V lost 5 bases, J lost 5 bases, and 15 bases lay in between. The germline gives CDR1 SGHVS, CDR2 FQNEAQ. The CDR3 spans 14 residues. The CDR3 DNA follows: TGTGCCAGCAGCCCCCTCGCAGCGGGGACTGAAGCTTTCTTT. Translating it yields CASSPLAAGTEAFF.

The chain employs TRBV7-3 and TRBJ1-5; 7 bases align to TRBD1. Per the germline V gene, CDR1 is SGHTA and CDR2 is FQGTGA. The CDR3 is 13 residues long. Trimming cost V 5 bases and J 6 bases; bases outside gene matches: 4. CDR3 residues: CASSANRGQPQHF. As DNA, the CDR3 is TGTGCCAGCAGCGCAAACAGGGGTCAGCCCCAGCATTTT.

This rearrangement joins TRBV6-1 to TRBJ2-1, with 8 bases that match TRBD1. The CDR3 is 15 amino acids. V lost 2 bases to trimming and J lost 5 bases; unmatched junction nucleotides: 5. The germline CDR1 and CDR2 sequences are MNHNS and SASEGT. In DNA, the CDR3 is TGTGCCAGCAGTGAAAGGCAGGGGGCGAACAATGAGCAGTTCTTC. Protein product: CASSERQGANNEQFF.

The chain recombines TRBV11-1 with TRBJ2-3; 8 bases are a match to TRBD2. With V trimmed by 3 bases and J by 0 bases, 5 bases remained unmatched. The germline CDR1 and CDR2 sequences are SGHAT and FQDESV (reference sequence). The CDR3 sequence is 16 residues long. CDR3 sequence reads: CASSLRGAFSTDTQYF. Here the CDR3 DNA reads TGTGCCAGCAGCTTGCGGGGGGCGTTTAGCACAGATACGCAGTATTTT.

Here the CDR3 reads CASSRSYYEQYF. The CDR3 bases are TGTGCCAGCAGCCGTTCCTACTACGAGCAGTACTTC. The chain recombines TRBV3-1 (or the pseudogene TRBV3-2) with TRBJ2-7; D is uncertain. This CDR3 spans 12 amino acids. V dropped 4 bases and J dropped 3 bases, with 7 bases sitting between them. Germline loops: CDR1 LGHDT, CDR2 YNNKEL (reference sequence).

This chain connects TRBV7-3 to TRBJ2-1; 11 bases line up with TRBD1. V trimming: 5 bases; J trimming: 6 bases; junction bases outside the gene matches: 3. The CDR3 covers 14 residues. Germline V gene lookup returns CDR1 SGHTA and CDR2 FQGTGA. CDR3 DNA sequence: TGTGCCAGCAGCCCTGGGACAGGGGGCAATGAGCAGTTCTTC. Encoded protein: CASSPGTGGNEQFF.

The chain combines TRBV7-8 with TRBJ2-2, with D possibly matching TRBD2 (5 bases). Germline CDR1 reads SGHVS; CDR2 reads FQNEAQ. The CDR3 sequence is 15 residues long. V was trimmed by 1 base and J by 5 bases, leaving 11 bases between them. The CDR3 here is CASSLVGGLTGELFF. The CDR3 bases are TGTGCCAGCAGCTTAGTCGGCGGGTTAACCGGGGAGCTGTTTTTT.

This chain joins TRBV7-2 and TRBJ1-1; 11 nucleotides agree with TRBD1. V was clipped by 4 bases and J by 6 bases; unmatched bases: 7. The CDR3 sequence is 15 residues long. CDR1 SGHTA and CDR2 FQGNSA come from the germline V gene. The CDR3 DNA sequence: TGTGCCAGCAGCTCAATGGGACAGGGGGTGGCTGAAGCTTTCTTT. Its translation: CASSSMGQGVAEAFF. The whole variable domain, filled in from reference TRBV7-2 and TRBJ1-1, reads GAGVSQSPSNKVTEKGKDVELRCDPISGHTALYWYRQSLGQGLEFLIYFQGNSAPDKSGLPSDRFSAERTGGSVSTLTIQRTQQEDSAVYLCASSSMGQGVAEAFFGQGTRLTVV.

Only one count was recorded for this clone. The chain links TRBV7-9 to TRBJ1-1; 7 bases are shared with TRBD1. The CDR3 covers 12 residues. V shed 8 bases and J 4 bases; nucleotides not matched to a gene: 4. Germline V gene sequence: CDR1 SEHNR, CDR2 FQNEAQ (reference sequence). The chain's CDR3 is CASLNRGTEAFF. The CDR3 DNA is TGTGCCAGCCTGAACAGGGGCACTGAAGCTTTCTTT.

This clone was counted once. CDR3: CASSLGLANGNEQFF. In nucleotides, the CDR3 is TGTGCCAGCAGCTTGGGACTAGCTAACGGTAATGAGCAGTTCTTC. This rearrangement joins TRBV5-8 to TRBJ2-1, with 7 bases identical to TRBD2. J was trimmed by 7 bases and V by 0 bases; bases with no gene match: 7. Germline CDR1 is SGHTS and CDR2 is YDEGEE. The length of the CDR3 is 15 residues.

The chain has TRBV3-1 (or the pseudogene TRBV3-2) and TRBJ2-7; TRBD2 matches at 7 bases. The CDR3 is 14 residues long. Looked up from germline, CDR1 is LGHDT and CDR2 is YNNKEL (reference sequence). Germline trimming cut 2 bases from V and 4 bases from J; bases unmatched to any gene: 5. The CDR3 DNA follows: TGTGCCAGCAGCCAAAGTCCCGGGAGGTACGAGCAGTACTTC. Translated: CASSQSPGRYEQYF.

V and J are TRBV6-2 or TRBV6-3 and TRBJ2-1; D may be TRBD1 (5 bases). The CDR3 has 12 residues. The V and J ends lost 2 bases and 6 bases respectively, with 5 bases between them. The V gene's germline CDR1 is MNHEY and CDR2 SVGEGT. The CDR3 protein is CASSYGANEQFF. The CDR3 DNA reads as TGTGCCAGCAGTTACGGGGCCAATGAGCAGTTCTTC.

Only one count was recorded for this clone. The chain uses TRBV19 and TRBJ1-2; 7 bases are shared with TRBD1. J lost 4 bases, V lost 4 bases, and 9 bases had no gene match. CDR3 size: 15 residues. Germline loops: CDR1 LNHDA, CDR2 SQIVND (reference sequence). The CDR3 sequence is CASSNRGGTAYGYTF. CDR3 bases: TGTGCCAGTAGTAACCGGGGCGGGACAGCCTATGGCTACACCTTC.

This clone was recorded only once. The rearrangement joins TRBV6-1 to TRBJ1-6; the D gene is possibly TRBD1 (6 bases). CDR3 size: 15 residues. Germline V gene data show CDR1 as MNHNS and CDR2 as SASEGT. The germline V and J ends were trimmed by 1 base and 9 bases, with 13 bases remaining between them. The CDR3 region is CASSEVVTGTSPLHF. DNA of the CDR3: TGTGCCAGCAGTGAAGTGGTTACAGGGACTTCACCCCTCCACTTT.

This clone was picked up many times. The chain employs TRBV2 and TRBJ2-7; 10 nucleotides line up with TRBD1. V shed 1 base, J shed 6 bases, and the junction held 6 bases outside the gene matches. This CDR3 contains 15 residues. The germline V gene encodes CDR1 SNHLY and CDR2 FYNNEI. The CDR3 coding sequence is TGTGCCAGCAGTGAAGACGGGACAGGGGTGGTCGAGCAGTACTTC. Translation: CASSEDGTGVVEQYF.

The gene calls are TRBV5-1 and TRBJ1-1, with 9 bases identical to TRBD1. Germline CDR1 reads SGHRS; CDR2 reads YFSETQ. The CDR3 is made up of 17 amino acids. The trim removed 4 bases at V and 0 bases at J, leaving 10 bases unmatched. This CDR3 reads CASSPGTGPPLNTEAFF. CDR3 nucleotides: TGCGCCAGCAGCCCTGGGACAGGGCCCCCGCTGAACACTGAAGCTTTCTTT.

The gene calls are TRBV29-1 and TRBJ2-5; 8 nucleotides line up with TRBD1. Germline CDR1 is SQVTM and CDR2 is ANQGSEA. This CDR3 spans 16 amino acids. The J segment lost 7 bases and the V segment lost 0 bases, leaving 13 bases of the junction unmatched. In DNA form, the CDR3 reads TGCAGCGTTGAAGATCAGGCGGCAGGGGGCTTGTCGACCCAGTACTTC. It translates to CSVEDQAAGGLSTQYF.

For the CDR3, the DNA is TGCGCCAGCAGCTATGAGGGGTCGGGGGTCGCTGAAGCTTTCTTT. It encodes CASSYEGSGVAEAFF. The chain employs TRBV5-1 and TRBJ1-1, with D perhaps matching TRBD1 (5 bases). Germline V gene lookup returns CDR1 SGHRS and CDR2 YFSETQ. The CDR3 covers 15 residues. V lost 3 bases and J lost 6, with 18 bases in between. Filled out from reference TRBV5-1 and TRBJ1-1, the complete variable domain reads KAGVTQTPRYLIKTRGQQVTLSCSPISGHRSVSWYQQTPGQGLQFLFEYFSETQRNKGNFPGRFSGRQFSNSRSEMNVSTLELGDSALYLCASSYEGSGVAEAFFGQGTRLTVV.

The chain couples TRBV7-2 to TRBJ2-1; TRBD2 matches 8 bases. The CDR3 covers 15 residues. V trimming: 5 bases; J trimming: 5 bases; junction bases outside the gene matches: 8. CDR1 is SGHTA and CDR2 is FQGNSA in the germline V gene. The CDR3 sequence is CASSLRSGGNNEQFF. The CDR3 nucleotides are TGTGCCAGCAGCCTGCGGAGCGGGGGAAACAATGAGCAGTTCTTC. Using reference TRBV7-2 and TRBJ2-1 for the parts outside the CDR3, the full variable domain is GAGVSQSPSNKVTEKGKDVELRCDPISGHTALYWYRQSLGQGLEFLIYFQGNSAPDKSGLPSDRFSAERTGGSVSTLTIQRTQQEDSAVYLCASSLRSGGNNEQFFGPGTRLTVL.

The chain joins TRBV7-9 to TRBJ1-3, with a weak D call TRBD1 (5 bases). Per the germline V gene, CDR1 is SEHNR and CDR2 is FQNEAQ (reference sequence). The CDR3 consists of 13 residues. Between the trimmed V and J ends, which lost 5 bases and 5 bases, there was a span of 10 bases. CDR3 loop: CASSPRQRNTIYF. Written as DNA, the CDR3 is TGTGCCAGCAGCCCCCGACAGAGAAACACCATATATTTT. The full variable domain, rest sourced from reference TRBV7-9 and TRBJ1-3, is DTGVSQNPRHKITKRGQNVTFRCDPISEHNRLYWYRQTLGQGPEFLTYFQNEAQLEKSRLLSDRFSAERPKGSFSTLEIQRTEQGDSAMYLCASSPRQRNTIYFGEGSWLTVV.

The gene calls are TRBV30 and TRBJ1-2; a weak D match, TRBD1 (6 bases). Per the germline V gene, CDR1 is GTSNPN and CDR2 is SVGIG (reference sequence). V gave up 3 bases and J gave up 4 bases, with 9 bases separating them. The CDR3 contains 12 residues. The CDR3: CAWSPRGYGYTF. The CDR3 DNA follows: TGTGCCTGGAGCCCCAGGGGCTATGGCTACACCTTC.